These 10 T cell receptor beta chains were sequenced from one sample in a study of tumor and adjacent non-tumor tissue in lung cancer. This sample's RNA came from whole unsorted tissue. Three rounds of nested PCR, following a modified ARM-PCR protocol, produced the TCRbeta library. MiXCR, applied by TCRdb to the multiplex PCR reads, yields one record per CDR3 protein. The table shows under 100,000 distinct CDR3 sequences, with approximately 57% occurring only once. The material sequenced was lung tumor tissue. These TCRs come from a man in his sixties or seventies with non-small cell lung cancer.

To note about this clonotype: Germline is not matched at one junction end, which may reflect a read error. The V call is TRBV11-1, the J call TRBJ2-5; 9 bases are shared with TRBD1. The CDR3 length is 15 residues. Germline CDR1 reads SGHAT; CDR2 reads FQDESV (reference sequence). CDR3 sequence (DNA): TGTGCCAGCAGCTCCCGGGACAGGGTTCTTGAGACCCAGTGCTTC. Its translation: CASSSRDRVLETQCF.

This clonotype was observed at least ten times. The chain couples TRBV14 to TRBJ1-1; D is undetermined. Germline lookup yields CDR1 SGHDN and CDR2 FVKESK. V lost 4 bases and J lost 0, with 12 bases in between. The CDR3 runs 15 residues. The CDR3 protein is CASSRNSPMNTEAFF. DNA for the CDR3: TGTGCCAGCAGCCGGAACAGCCCTATGAACACTGAAGCTTTCTTT.

With regard to this clonotype: Sequence at one end of the junction differs from germline and may be a read error. This rearrangement joins TRBV29-1 to TRBJ2-7; tentative D call: TRBD2 (5 bases). There are 13 residues in the CDR3. Germline assignment: CDR1 SQVTM and CDR2 ANQGSEA. CDR3 loop: CSVGVGEGDEQYF. The CDR3 region has the DNA TGTAGCGTAGGAGTCGGGGAAGGAGACGAGCAGTACTTC.

This clonotype was recorded once. One end of the junction varies from germline; a read error may be responsible. The V gene is TRBV5-4, the J gene TRBJ2-3; either TRBD1 or TRBD2 may supply D (6 bases each). From germline, CDR1 is SGHNT and CDR2 YYREEE (reference sequence). This CDR3 region has 16 residues. The CDR3 here is CASNLGAGGRTDTQYF. CDR3 sequence (DNA): TGTGCCAGCAACTTGGGAGCCGGGGGCAGGACAGATACACAGTATTTT.

To note about this clonotype: At one boundary the junction diverges from the germline segment, which might be a read error. This chain uses TRBV6-5 with TRBJ1-6; D is uncertain. Per the germline V gene, CDR1 is MNHEY and CDR2 is SVGAGI. The length of the CDR3 is 16 residues. Here the CDR3 reads CASNYDRPFRNSPLHF. DNA of the CDR3: TGTGCCAGCAATTACGATAGGCCCTTTAGGAATTCACCCCTCCACTTT.

As DNA, the CDR3 is TGTGCCAGCAGCCAGGGACTGGCGGGAGAGACCCAGTACTTC. Translated: CASSQGLAGETQYF. The chain recombines TRBV5-4 with TRBJ2-5, with TRBD2 as a possible D gene (6 bases). Germline V gene lookup returns CDR1 SGHNT and CDR2 YYREEE (reference sequence). The CDR3 is made up of 14 amino acids. V shed 4 bases and J shed 4 bases, with 14 bases lying between them.

With respect to this clonotype: The CDR3 ends on some other residue instead of the conserved phenylalanine or tryptophan, so this is likely a read error. The CDR3 reads CASGPDRGNTIYY. CDR3 DNA sequence: TGTGCCAGCGGCCCAGACCGTGGAAACACCATATATTAT. V gene TRBV4-2 combines with J gene TRBJ1-3; no clear D gene. Trimming left V 8 bases short and J 3 bases short, with 11 bases between. CDR3 length: 13 residues. Germline lookup yields CDR1 LGHNA and CDR2 YNFKEQ.

A word on this clonotype: A junction end diverges from the germline sequence, so it may reflect a read error. The rearrangement uses TRBV7-9 and TRBJ2-7; 8 bases are a match to TRBD1. Germline CDR1 SEHNR, CDR2 FQNEAQ (reference sequence). The CDR3 is made up of 14 amino acids. CDR3 DNA: TGTGCCAACAGCTTAGCTCAGGGGGCCTACAAGCAGTACTTC. As protein: CANSLAQGAYKQYF.

This clonotype was found many times. The V call is TRBV13, the J call TRBJ2-1, with D unclear. CDR1 PRHDT and CDR2 FYEKMQ come from the germline V gene (reference sequence). V was trimmed by 6 bases and J by 9 bases, leaving 12 bases between them. This CDR3 contains 12 residues. Here the CDR3 reads CASSSFRTEQFF. The DNA of the CDR3 is TGTGCCAGCAGTTCTTTTCGGACTGAGCAGTTCTTC.

This clonotype was picked up a small number of times. The CDR3 nucleotides are TGCGCCAGCAGCCCAGGACAGGGCGCACGTACTGGCGAGCAGTACTTC. Translation gives CASSPGQGARTGEQYF. The chain employs TRBV4-1 and TRBJ2-7; 8 bases match TRBD1. The length of the CDR3 is 16 residues. The V gene's germline CDR1 is MGHRA and CDR2 YSYEKL. J lost 6 bases, V lost 4 bases, and 14 bases had no gene match.